These 14 T cell receptor beta chains came from one sample sequenced in a study of T cells after yellow fever vaccination. TCRdb passed the 5' RACE reads through MiXCR, listing each CDR3 protein once. The table shows just under 600,000 distinct CDR3 sequences, with about 13% occurring only once. This material consisted of PBMCs, taken on the day of the yellow fever booster vaccination. These receptors were taken from a man in his thirties or forties who received the YFV17D yellow fever vaccine.

The sample holds a few counts of this clonotype. V usage is TRBV7-2 and J usage is TRBJ1-6, with no clear D. Trimming removed 0 bases from V and 7 bases from J, with 10 bases in between. CDR3 length: 15 amino acids. CDR1 is SGHTA and CDR2 is FQGNSA in the germline V gene. The CDR3 bases are TGTGCCAGCAGCTTAGCGCTCCCAGGCAATTCACCCCTCCACTTT. Translating gives CASSLALPGNSPLHF.

This clonotype has only a few counts. This sequence joins TRBV4-2 and TRBJ2-1; 9 nucleotides agree with TRBD1. The ends lost 4 bases at V and 6 bases at J; junction bases unmatched: 7. The CDR3 sequence is 15 residues long. CDR1 is LGHNA, CDR2 YNFKEQ, per germline. CDR3 sequence: CASSLNRGPFNEQFF. As DNA, the CDR3 is TGTGCCAGCAGCCTGAACAGGGGGCCTTTCAATGAGCAGTTCTTC.

This clonotype was seen a few times. The V and J genes are TRBV12-3 or TRBV12-4 and TRBJ2-7; TRBD1 matches at 9 bases. V shed 6 bases, J shed 4 bases, and the junction held 16 bases outside the gene matches. The CDR3 length is 17 residues. The DNA for the CDR3 is TGTGCCAGCAGCCGCCGGGACAGGGCCCCGGCCTTGTACGAGCAGTACTTC. It translates to CASSRRDRAPALYEQYF.

In this sample, this clonotype turned up a few times. The chain has TRBV7-9 and TRBJ2-3; 12 nucleotides match TRBD2. Per the germline V gene, CDR1 is SEHNR and CDR2 is FQNEAQ (reference sequence). The CDR3 runs 15 residues. V was pared by 3 bases and J by 6 bases, with 4 bases of the junction left unmatched. CDR3 sequence reads: CASSLRLAGDDTQYF. The CDR3 DNA follows: TGTGCCAGCAGCTTGAGACTAGCGGGAGACGATACGCAGTATTTT.

The CDR3 coding sequence is TGTGCCAGCAAAAGCGGTTACAATGAGCAGTTCTTC. Encoded protein: CASKSGYNEQFF. This chain connects TRBV12-3 or TRBV12-4 to TRBJ2-1; tentative D call: TRBD2 (5 bases). Deletions cut 7 bases from V and 4 bases from J, with 8 bases between. The CDR3 sequence is 12 residues long.

The V and J genes are TRBV19 and TRBJ2-7; D is unclear. This CDR3 has 13 residues. Trimming removed 2 bases at V and 3 bases at J, with 8 bases between. From germline, CDR1 is LNHDA and CDR2 SQIVND (reference sequence). CDR3: CASSINRFYEQYF. DNA of the CDR3: TGTGCCAGTAGTATAAACAGATTCTACGAGCAGTACTTC.

This clonotype turned up a few times. The chain combines TRBV10-3 with TRBJ2-7, with TRBD1 identical over 10 bases. The CDR3 sequence is 13 residues long. J was trimmed by 2 bases and V by 8 bases; bases with no gene match: 3. In germline, CDR1 is ENHRY, CDR2 SYGVKD. CDR3: CAIGGQGAYEQYF. The CDR3, as DNA: TGTGCCATCGGAGGACAGGGGGCCTACGAGCAGTACTTC.

This clonotype was found a few times. This chain links TRBV6-2 or TRBV6-3 with TRBJ2-1, with D uncertain. V lost 0 bases and J 6 bases, leaving 9 bases between the germline ends. This CDR3 contains 14 residues. Germline V gives CDR1 MNHEY, CDR2 SVGEGT. The CDR3 protein is CASSYSTWLNEQFF. The CDR3 region has the DNA TGTGCCAGCAGTTACTCGACTTGGCTCAATGAGCAGTTCTTC.

This clonotype was picked up a small number of times. CDR3: CASSLDEGYYGYTF. CDR3 in DNA: TGTGCCAGCAGCTTAGATGAGGGTTACTATGGCTACACCTTC. The chain links TRBV7-2 to TRBJ1-2, with D unclear. Per the germline V gene, CDR1 is SGHTA and CDR2 is FQGNSA. V was clipped by 1 base and J by 3 bases, with 9 bases between them. The CDR3 is 14 amino acids.

Only a few counts were recorded for this clonotype. The chain combines TRBV7-2 with TRBJ2-7; 7 bases line up with TRBD1. This CDR3 is built from 13 residues. With 3 bases clipped from V and 4 bases from J, the junction kept 3 bases outside the gene matches. The V gene's germline CDR1 is SGHTA and CDR2 FQGNSA. The CDR3 nucleotides read TGTGCCAGCAGCTTCCAGGGGGATTACGAGCAGTACTTC. Translation gives CASSFQGDYEQYF.

The chain is built from TRBV7-9 and TRBJ2-7; 7 nucleotides match TRBD1. Germline CDR1 and CDR2: SEHNR and FQNEAQ (reference sequence). The V segment lost 5 bases and the J segment 5 bases; nucleotides outside the gene matches: 12. This CDR3 is built from 15 residues. The CDR3 is CASSKYRDSQNEQYF. CDR3 bases: TGTGCCAGCAGCAAATATAGGGACAGTCAAAACGAGCAGTACTTC.

This clonotype showed up just a few times. The chain recombines TRBV20-1 with TRBJ2-3, with D possibly called TRBD1 or TRBD2 (5 bases each). Germline lookup yields CDR1 DFQATT and CDR2 SNEGSKA (reference sequence). This CDR3 is 13 amino acids long. The V end lost 6 bases, the J end lost 4 bases, and 14 bases lay between the germline ends. The CDR3 DNA reads TGCAGTGCCAACCCGGGACCTCCAGATACGCAGTATTTT. As protein: CSANPGPPDTQYF.

In its sample, this clonotype was seen a few times. The chain is built from TRBV9 and TRBJ2-1; 10 bases agree with TRBD1. The J segment lost 7 bases and the V segment lost 1 base, leaving 11 bases of the junction unmatched. The CDR3 covers 17 residues. CDR1 and CDR2 (germline): SGDLS, YYNGEE. Here the CDR3 reads CASSVNRDRGILNEQFF. The CDR3, as DNA: TGTGCCAGCAGCGTAAACCGGGACAGGGGCATTCTAAATGAGCAGTTCTTC.

This clonotype turned up a few times. The rearrangement joins TRBV5-1 to TRBJ1-5; 7 nucleotides agree with TRBD1. From germline, CDR1 is SGHRS and CDR2 YFSETQ. This CDR3 comprises 15 residues. Trimming took 0 bases from V and 6 from J; bases not matched to a gene: 6. The CDR3 DNA sequence: TGCGCCAGCAGCTTGGATGCGACAGGGAGTCAGCCCCAGCATTTT. Translation: CASSLDATGSQPQHF.